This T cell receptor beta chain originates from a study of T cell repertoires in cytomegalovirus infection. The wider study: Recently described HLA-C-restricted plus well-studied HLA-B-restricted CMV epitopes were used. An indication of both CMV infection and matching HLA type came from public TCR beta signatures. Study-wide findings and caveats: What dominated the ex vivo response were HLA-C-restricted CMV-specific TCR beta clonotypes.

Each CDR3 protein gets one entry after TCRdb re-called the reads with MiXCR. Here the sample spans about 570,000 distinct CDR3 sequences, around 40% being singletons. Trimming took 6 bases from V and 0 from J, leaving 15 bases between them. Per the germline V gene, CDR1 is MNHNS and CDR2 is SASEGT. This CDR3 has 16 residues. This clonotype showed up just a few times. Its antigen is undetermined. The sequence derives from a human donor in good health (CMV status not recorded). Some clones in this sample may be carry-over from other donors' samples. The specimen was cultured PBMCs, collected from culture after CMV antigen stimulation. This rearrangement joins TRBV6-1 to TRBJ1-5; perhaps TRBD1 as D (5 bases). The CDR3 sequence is CASRPRGRVSNQPQHF. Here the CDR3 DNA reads TGTGCCAGCAGACCAAGGGGCAGGGTTAGCAATCAGCCCCAGCATTTT.